This is a list of T cell receptor beta chains from one sample in a study of T cells in Graves' hyperthyroidism and ophthalmopathy. In TCRdb, the multiplex PCR reads were re-called with MiXCR into one record per CDR3 protein. Altogether about 510,000 distinct CDR3 sequences are present, around 15% being singletons, with the ten largest covering roughly 13%. What was sequenced was blood. These receptors all stem from a woman between 40 and 55 years old with Graves' hyperthyroidism. CDR3s include the opening cysteine and the closing phenylalanine or tryptophan. The D gene is left open where the match is weak. Size tells how often a clone was seen (once, few, many) or the class of an expanded clone, and some rows leave it out.

d_gene	abundance	v_gene	j_gene	CDR3nt	CDR3aa
NA	many	TRBV12-3/TRBV12-4	TRBJ2-2	TGTGCCAGCAGTTTAAATAGGGGGGCTCTTACCGGGGAGCTGTTTTTT	CASSLNRGALTGELFF
NA	many	TRBV29-1	TRBJ2-7	TGCAGCGTCCTTACTCAGGGGCCCAAAAGCTACGAGCAGTACTTC	CSVLTQGPKSYEQYF
TRBD1	NA	TRBV4-1	TRBJ1-5	TGCGCCAGCAGCCAGGAAGACAGGGGGGGTCAGCCCCAGCATTTT	CASSQEDRGGQPQHF
NA	many	TRBV3-1	TRBJ1-1	TGTGCCAGCAGCGATTCCAGGGGTAGTACTGAAGCTTTCTTT	CASSDSRGSTEAFF
NA	NA	TRBV20-1	TRBJ1-5	TGCAGTGCTATAGACAAATATAGCAATCAGCCCCAGCATTTT	CSAIDKYSNQPQHF
NA	few	TRBV18	TRBJ2-7	TGTGCCAGCTCACCACCGAGTTACACCGGCGAGCAGTACTTC	CASSPPSYTGEQYF
NA	few	TRBV19	TRBJ2-1	TGTGCCAGTAGTCCCCGGGGCAGGGGTGATGAGCAGTTCTTC	CASSPRGRGDEQFF
NA	few	TRBV2	TRBJ2-2	TGTGCCAGCAGTGAACGGTCCGCGAACACCGGGGAGCTGTTTTTT	CASSERSANTGELFF
TRBD2	NA	TRBV6-1	TRBJ2-6	TGTGCCAGCAGCTTACTAGCGGGACCCTCTGGGGCCAACGTCCTGACTTTC	CASSLLAGPSGANVLTF
NA	NA	TRBV6-1	TRBJ1-5	TGTGCCAGCAACAGGGAGGGCAATCAGCCCCAGCATTTT	CASNREGNQPQHF
NA	many	TRBV28	TRBJ2-3	TGTGCCAGCAGTTCCCCTAAGACAGATACGCAGTATTTT	CASSSPKTDTQYF
NA	many	TRBV2	TRBJ1-1	TGTGCCAGCAGTCGCCCGACCGGGCTGACTGAAGCTTTCTTT	CASSRPTGLTEAFF
TRBD2	NA	TRBV6-1	TRBJ2-5	TGTGCCAGCAGTACTAGCGGGATCCAAGTCGAGACCCAGTACTTC	CASSTSGIQVETQYF
NA	few	TRBV2	TRBJ1-5	TGTGCCAGCAGCGCAGGACCGCTAGTCAATCAGCCCCAGCATTTT	CASSAGPLVNQPQHF
NA	few	TRBV29-1	TRBJ2-1	TGCAGCGTTGCCCGACAGGCTTACAATGAGCAGTTCTTC	CSVARQAYNEQFF
TRBD2	many	TRBV6-1	TRBJ2-3	TGTGCCAGCAGGGGACTAGCGGGAGTCCCAGATACGCAGTATTTT	CASRGLAGVPDTQYF
TRBD1	NA	TRBV6-4	TRBJ1-2	TGTGCCAGCCCCCACCGAACAACCGGGACAGGAACATACTATGGCTACACCTTC	CASPHRTTGTGTYYGYTF
TRBD2	once	TRBV10-3	TRBJ2-1	TGTGCCATCAAACAAGCGGGAGACCATGAGCAGTTCTTC	CAIKQAGDHEQFF
TRBD1	NA	TRBV11-2	TRBJ1-2	TGTGCCAGCAGCTTAGTAGTGGGGACAGCAAATGGCTACACCTTC	CASSLVVGTANGYTF
TRBD1	few	TRBV28	TRBJ2-5	TGTGCCAGCAGTTTAGAGGGACAGGGGACGACGACCCAGTACTTC	CASSLEGQGTTTQYF
NA	few	TRBV10-3	TRBJ2-1	TGTGCCATCACCCCAGGGGCGGGGGTTAACAATGAGCAGTTCTTC	CAITPGAGVNNEQFF
TRBD2	many	TRBV9	TRBJ2-2	TGTGCCAGCAGCGTAGCGTTCGGGGGGGCGAACACCGGGGAGCTGTTTTTT	CASSVAFGGANTGELFF
NA	many	TRBV30	TRBJ1-5	TGTGCCTGGAGTTTAAAAGGGCAGGGATATCAGCCCCAGCATTTT	CAWSLKGQGYQPQHF
TRBD2	few	TRBV5-4	TRBJ2-3	TGTGCCAGCAGCTTGGCCGGGACTAGCTTTAGCACAGATACGCAGTATTTT	CASSLAGTSFSTDTQYF
NA	many	TRBV28	TRBJ1-1	TGTGCCAGCAGTGCAGGGTCTGAAGCTTTCTTT	CASSAGSEAFF
TRBD2	few	TRBV5-1	TRBJ2-3	TGCGCCAGCAGCGTTACTAGCGGGAGCATCGATACGCAGTATTTT	CASSVTSGSIDTQYF
NA	many	TRBV20-1	TRBJ2-7	TGCAGTGCCATTCCGTCATACGAGCAGTACTTC	CSAIPSYEQYF
TRBD1	many	TRBV5-1	TRBJ1-5	TGCGCCAGCAGCTTGGAGGGGGCAGTCAATCAGCCCCAGCATTTT	CASSLEGAVNQPQHF
NA	many	TRBV10-3	TRBJ1-5	TGTGCCATCAGTGAGTCGTCAGGAGGGGGGCCCCAGCATTTT	CAISESSGGGPQHF
NA	many	TRBV5-6	TRBJ1-2	TGTGCCAGCAGCTCGACAGCCATCCTATATGGCTACACCTTC	CASSSTAILYGYTF
TRBD2	many	TRBV20-1	TRBJ2-1	TGCAGTGCTAGAGGGAGACTAGCGCTCTACAATGAGCAGTTCTTC	CSARGRLALYNEQFF
TRBD2	NA	TRBV3-1	TRBJ2-7	TGTGCCAGCAGCCAAGGGTTTAGCGGGGTGACCTACGAGCAGTACTTC	CASSQGFSGVTYEQYF
NA	many	TRBV7-2	TRBJ2-2	TGTGCCAGTAGCACTGAGAGTTTACCCGGGGAGCTGTTTTTT	CASSTESLPGELFF
NA	many	TRBV7-8	TRBJ2-3	TGTGCCAGCAGCTCGGGACGTCATAGCACAGATACGCAGTATTTT	CASSSGRHSTDTQYF
NA	many	TRBV12-3/TRBV12-4	TRBJ2-2	TGTGCCAGCAGTTTAAGGGCCGAGCTGTTTTTT	CASSLRAELFF
TRBD1	NA	TRBV6-1	TRBJ2-3	TGTGCCAGCAGTGAAAAAAACCCGGGACAGGGGGCAGGTACGCAGTATTTT	CASSEKNPGQGAGTQYF
NA	many	TRBV7-9	TRBJ2-1	TGTGCCAGCAGCTTAGGTCGGGAGCAGTTCTTC	CASSLGREQFF
TRBD2	NA	TRBV4-1	TRBJ2-3	TGCGCCAGCAGCCAAGCTACTAGCGTTAGAACAGATACGCAGTATTTT	CASSQATSVRTDTQYF
TRBD1	NA	TRBV4-1	TRBJ2-3	TGCGCCAGCAGCCAAGATCCGACAGGGACCAGCACAGATACGCAGTATTTT	CASSQDPTGTSTDTQYF
TRBD1	many	TRBV3-1	TRBJ1-2	TGTGCCAGCAGCCATAGGACAGGGGGATATGACTATGGCTACACCTTC	CASSHRTGGYDYGYTF
NA	many	TRBV28	TRBJ2-3	TGTGCCAGCAGTTTTGATCGTGACTACACAGATACGCAGTATTTT	CASSFDRDYTDTQYF
NA	few	TRBV5-6	TRBJ1-2	TGTGCCAGCAGCCCGGCGGCGGAAGACACATACTATGGCTACACCTTC	CASSPAAEDTYYGYTF
NA	many	TRBV28	TRBJ1-5	TGTGCCAGCAGTTTAGGGCGGCTTAGCAATCAGCCCCAGCATTTT	CASSLGRLSNQPQHF
TRBD2	many	TRBV7-9	TRBJ2-3	TGTGCCACCCAAGCGGGGAGCACAGATACGCAGTATTTT	CATQAGSTDTQYF
NA	few	TRBV9	TRBJ2-1	TGTGCCAGCAGCGTGGCAGGTCAATCCTACAATGAGCAGTTCTTC	CASSVAGQSYNEQFF
TRBD1	many	TRBV28	TRBJ2-4	TGTGCCAGCAGTCCCCGGGACAGGGGGAACATTCAGTACTTC	CASSPRDRGNIQYF
TRBD1	few	TRBV28	TRBJ1-2	TGTGCCAGCAGTGCCTACGGGACAGGGGGCCAGATTAACTATGGCTACACCTTC	CASSAYGTGGQINYGYTF
NA	many	TRBV3-1	TRBJ2-7	TGTGCCAGCAGCCTTCAGTACGAGCAGTACTTC	CASSLQYEQYF
NA	many	TRBV7-9	TRBJ1-1	TGTGCCACCATAACCGCACACCAGAACACTGAAGCTTTCTTT	CATITAHQNTEAFF
NA	many	TRBV3-1	TRBJ1-1	TGTGCCAGCAGCCCCGGGACATTTACGAACACTGAAGCTTTCTTT	CASSPGTFTNTEAFF
NA	few	TRBV20-1	TRBJ1-1	TGCAGTGAGAGGGCCACTGAAGCTTTCTTT	CSERATEAFF
TRBD1	many	TRBV12-3/TRBV12-4	TRBJ1-4	TGTGCCAGCAGTTTTATCCCAAAAGACAGGGAAATATTTGAAAAACTGTTTTTT	CASSFIPKDREIFEKLFF
NA	many	TRBV12-3/TRBV12-4	TRBJ1-5	TGTGCCAGCAGTTTTGCGGGTGCGAGGCAGCCCCAGCATTTT	CASSFAGARQPQHF
TRBD1	few	TRBV2	TRBJ1-2	TGTGCCAGCAGCCTAGGACAGGGGAGGTTAGTTCGCTACACCTTC	CASSLGQGRLVRYTF
NA	NA	TRBV4-1	TRBJ2-1	TGCGCCAGCAGCCAAGATTTGGATACGAGGTTCAATGAGCAGTTCTTC	CASSQDLDTRFNEQFF